The present entry profiles one T cell receptor (beta chain) with its context. Its antigen is not identified. These data belong to a study of OX40 agonist ivuxolimab in advanced cancers. The wider study: A diagnosis of hepatocellular carcinoma, melanoma, renal cell or head and neck cancer was present in dose-escalation patients. Two patients with cutaneous melanoma and one with hepatocellular carcinoma, three in total, showed partial responses. Findings of the study overall: There were, on average, more expanded clones in CD8+ T cells than in CD4+.

Drawing of blood for sampling happened at baseline, at cycle 4 day 1, and at cycle 7 day 1. V was pared by 0 bases and J by 4 bases, with 10 bases between. CDR3 size: 14 residues. The germline V gene has CDR1 SGHRS and CDR2 YFSETQ. Data came from immunoSEQ multiplex PCR; TCRdb stores just in-frame clones and leaves some out. The sample includes more than 45,000 clones, around four fifths of them seen just once. The chain uses TRBV5-1 and TRBJ1-1; D may be TRBD1 (6 bases). The source was CD4+ or CD8+ T cells sorted from blood, collected in a trial of the OX40 agonist ivuxolimab. The receptor's source is an adult with an advanced solid tumor such as melanoma, head and neck, liver or kidney cancer. The CDR3 bases are TGCGCCAGCAGCTTGGACAGGGTTTCCACTGAAGCTTTCTTT. Residues: CASSLDRVSTEAFF.